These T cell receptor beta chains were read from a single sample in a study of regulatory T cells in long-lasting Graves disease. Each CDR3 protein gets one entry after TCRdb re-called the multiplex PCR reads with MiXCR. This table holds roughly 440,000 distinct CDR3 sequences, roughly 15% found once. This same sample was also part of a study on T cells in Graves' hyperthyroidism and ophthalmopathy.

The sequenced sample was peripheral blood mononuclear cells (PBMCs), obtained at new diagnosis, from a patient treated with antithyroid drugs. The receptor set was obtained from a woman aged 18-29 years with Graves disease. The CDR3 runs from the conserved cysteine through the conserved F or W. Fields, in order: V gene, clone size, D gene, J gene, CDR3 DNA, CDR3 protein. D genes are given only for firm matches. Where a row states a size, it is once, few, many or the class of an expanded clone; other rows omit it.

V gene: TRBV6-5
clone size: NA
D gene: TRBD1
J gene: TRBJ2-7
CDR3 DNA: TGTGCCAGCAGTTATCCGGGACAGGGCCACTACGAGCAGTACTTC
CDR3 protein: CASSYPGQGHYEQYF

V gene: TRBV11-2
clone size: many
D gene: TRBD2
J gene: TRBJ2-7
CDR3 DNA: TGTGCCAGCAGCACCAGGACTAGCGACGAGCAGTACTTC
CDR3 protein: CASSTRTSDEQYF

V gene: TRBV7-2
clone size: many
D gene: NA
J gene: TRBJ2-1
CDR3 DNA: TGTGCCAGCAGCTTAGCAGGGATTTCCTACAATGAGCAGTTCTTC
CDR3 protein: CASSLAGISYNEQFF

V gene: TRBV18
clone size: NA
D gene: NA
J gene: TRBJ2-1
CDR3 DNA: TGTGCCAGCTCACCGGACAAGCAAGCCTACAATGAGCAGTTCTTC
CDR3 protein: CASSPDKQAYNEQFF

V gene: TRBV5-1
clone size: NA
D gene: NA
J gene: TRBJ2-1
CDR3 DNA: TGCGCCAGCAGCTTGGTCGGGACACGATCCTACAATGAGCAGTTCTTC
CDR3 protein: CASSLVGTRSYNEQFF

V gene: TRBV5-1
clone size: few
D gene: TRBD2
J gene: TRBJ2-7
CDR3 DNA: TGCGCCAGCAGCTTGGCGGCGGGGGGAGACTCCTACGAGCAGTACTTC
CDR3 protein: CASSLAAGGDSYEQYF

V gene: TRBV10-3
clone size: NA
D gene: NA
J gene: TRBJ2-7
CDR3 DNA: TGTGCCATCAGTGAGGTGGGTCGTACCTCCTACGAGCAGTACTTC
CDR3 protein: CAISEVGRTSYEQYF

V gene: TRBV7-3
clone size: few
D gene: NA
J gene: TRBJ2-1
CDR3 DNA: TGTGCCAGCAGCTTAACGAGACCGGGACAGCGGATAGCGGTATGGAATGAGCAGTTCTTC
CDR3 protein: CASSLTRPGQRIAVWNEQFF

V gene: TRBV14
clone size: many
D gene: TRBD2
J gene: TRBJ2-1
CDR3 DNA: TGTGCCAGCAGCCCTCGGACTAGCGGGAGGATTAATGAGCAGTTCTTC
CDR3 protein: CASSPRTSGRINEQFF

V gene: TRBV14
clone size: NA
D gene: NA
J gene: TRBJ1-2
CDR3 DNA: TGTGCCAGCAGCCCTATGGGAGGGCGAACCTATGGCTACACCTTC
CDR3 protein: CASSPMGGRTYGYTF

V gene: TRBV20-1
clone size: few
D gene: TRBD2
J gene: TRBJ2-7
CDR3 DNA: TGCAGTGCCGCAAGCGGGGGCGGGCAGTACTTC
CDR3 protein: CSAASGGGQYF

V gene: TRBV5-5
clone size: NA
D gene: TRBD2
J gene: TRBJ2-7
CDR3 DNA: TGTGCCAGCAGCACTCTCCCGGCTAGCGGGGTGGCCTACGAGCAGTACTTC
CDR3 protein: CASSTLPASGVAYEQYF

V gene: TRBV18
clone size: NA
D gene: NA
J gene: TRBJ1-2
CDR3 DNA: TGTGCCAGCTCACCAGACAGCCCGCAGGGCTACACCTTC
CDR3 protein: CASSPDSPQGYTF

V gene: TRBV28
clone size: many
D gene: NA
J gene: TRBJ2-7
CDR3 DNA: TGTGCCAGCACAGTTGCCCTCTCCTACGAGCAGTACTTC
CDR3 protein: CASTVALSYEQYF

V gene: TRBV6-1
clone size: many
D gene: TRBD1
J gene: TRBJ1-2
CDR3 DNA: TGTGCCAGCAGCCCTGAGACAGGGCTGATAGCTAACTATGGCTACACCTTC
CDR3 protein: CASSPETGLIANYGYTF

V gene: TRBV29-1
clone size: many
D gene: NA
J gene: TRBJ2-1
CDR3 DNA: TGCAGCGTTCGTGGCTACAATGAGCAGTTCTTC
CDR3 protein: CSVRGYNEQFF

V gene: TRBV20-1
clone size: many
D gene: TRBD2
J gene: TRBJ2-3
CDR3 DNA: TGCAGTGCTACCCTAGCGGGAGGGTGGGCAGATACGCAGTATTTT
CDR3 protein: CSATLAGGWADTQYF

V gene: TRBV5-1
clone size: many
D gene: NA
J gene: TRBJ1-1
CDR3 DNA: TGCGCCAGCAGCTTGGCATCTGGGGTGAACACTGAAGCTTTCTTT
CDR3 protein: CASSLASGVNTEAFF

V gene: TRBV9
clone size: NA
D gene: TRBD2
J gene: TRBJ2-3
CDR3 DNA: TGTGCCAGCAGCGTAGATGGGGCCTCGGCGGGAGCAGCAGATACGCAGTATTTT
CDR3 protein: CASSVDGASAGAADTQYF

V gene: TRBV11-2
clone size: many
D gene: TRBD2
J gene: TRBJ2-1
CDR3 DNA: TGTGCCAGCAGCTTCCGACTAGCGGGAGACGCGGATGAGCAGTTCTTC
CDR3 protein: CASSFRLAGDADEQFF

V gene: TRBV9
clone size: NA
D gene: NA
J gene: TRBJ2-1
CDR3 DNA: TGTGCCAGCAGCGTAGTCGGGGGGCAGGTACAGTTCTTC
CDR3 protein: CASSVVGGQVQFF

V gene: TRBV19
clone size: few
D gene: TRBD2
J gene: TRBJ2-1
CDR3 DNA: TGTGCCAGTAGTCGAAACGGACTAGCGGATCCCTACAATGAGCAGTTCTTC
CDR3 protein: CASSRNGLADPYNEQFF

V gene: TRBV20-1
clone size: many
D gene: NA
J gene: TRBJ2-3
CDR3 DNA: TGCAGTGCTCTAGCCAACAGGGCCACAGATACGCAGTATTTT
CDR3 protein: CSALANRATDTQYF

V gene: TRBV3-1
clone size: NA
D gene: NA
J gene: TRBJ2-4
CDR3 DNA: TGTGCCAGCAGCCAAGATTTGGTGCTCGGGACAAGAAACATTCAGTACTTC
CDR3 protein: CASSQDLVLGTRNIQYF

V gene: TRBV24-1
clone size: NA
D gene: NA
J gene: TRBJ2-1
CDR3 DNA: TGTGCCACCAGTGATACCTCTGCGGGAATCATGGACAATGAGCAGTTCTTC
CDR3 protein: CATSDTSAGIMDNEQFF

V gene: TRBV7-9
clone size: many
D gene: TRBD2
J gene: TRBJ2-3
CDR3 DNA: TGTGCCAGCAGCTCCCCGCGGACAACTAGCGGGACCTCTAGCACAGATACGCAGTATTTT
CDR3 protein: CASSSPRTTSGTSSTDTQYF

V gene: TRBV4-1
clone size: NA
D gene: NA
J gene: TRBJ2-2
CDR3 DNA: TGCGCCAGCAGCCGGGAAAAAGGGAACACCGGGGAGCTGTTTTTT
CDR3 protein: CASSREKGNTGELFF

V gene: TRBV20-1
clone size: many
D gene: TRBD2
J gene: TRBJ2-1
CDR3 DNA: TGCAGTGAACTCCCCCTAGCGGGGTATGAGCAGTTCTTC
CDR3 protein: CSELPLAGYEQFF

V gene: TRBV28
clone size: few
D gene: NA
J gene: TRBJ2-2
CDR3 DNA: TGTGCCAGCAGCTCAGGGGTCGGGGAGCTGTTTTTT
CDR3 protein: CASSSGVGELFF

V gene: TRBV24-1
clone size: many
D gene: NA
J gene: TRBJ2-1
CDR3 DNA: TGTGCCACAGCTAGCGCCTCGTACAATGAGCAGTTCTTC
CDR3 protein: CATASASYNEQFF

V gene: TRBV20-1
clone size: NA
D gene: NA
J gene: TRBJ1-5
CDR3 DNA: TGCAGTGCCCATTGGGGAATAGGCAATCAGCCCCAGCATTTT
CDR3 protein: CSAHWGIGNQPQHF

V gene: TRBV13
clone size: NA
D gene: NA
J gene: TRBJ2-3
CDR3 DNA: TGTGCCAGCAGCTTAGTGGGTCGGGACAAGACCCAGGCTACGCAGTATTTT
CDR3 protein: CASSLVGRDKTQATQYF

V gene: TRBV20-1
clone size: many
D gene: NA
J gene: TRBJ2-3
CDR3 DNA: TGCAGTGCCCACTTACCAAGCGGAGCCACTAGCACAGATACGCAGTATTTT
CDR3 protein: CSAHLPSGATSTDTQYF

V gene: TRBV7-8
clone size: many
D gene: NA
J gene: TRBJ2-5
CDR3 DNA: TGTGCCAGCAGCTTGAGGGGGGATCAAGAGACCCAGTACTTC
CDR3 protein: CASSLRGDQETQYF

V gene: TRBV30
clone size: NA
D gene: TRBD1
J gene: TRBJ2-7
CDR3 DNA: TGTGCCTGGAGTTCAGGGACAGGGGGCTCCCTAACCTACGAGCAGTACTTC
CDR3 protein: CAWSSGTGGSLTYEQYF

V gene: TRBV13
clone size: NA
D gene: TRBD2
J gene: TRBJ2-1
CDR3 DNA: TGTGCCAGCAGCTTAAGGACTAGCGGGGGCTACAATGAGCAGTTCTTC
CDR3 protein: CASSLRTSGGYNEQFF

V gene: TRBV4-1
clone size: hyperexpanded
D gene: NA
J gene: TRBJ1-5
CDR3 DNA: TGTGCCAGCAGCCAAGATTTTAGTGACAATCAGCCCCAGCATTTT
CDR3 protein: CASSQDFSDNQPQHF

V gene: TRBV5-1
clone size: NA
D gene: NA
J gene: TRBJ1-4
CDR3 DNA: TGCGCCAGCAGCTTGGTAGCGGTCAGCACAACTAATGAAAAACTGTTTTTT
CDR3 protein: CASSLVAVSTTNEKLFF

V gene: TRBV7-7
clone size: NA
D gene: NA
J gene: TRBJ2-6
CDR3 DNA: TGTGCTAGCAGCCCAGCCCCCGGACGCTCTGGGGCCAACGTCCTGACTTTC
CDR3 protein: CASSPAPGRSGANVLTF

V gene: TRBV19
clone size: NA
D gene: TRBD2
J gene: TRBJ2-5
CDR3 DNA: TGTGCCAGTAAACCGGGACTAGCGGGAGGACGGGAGACCCAGTACTTC
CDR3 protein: CASKPGLAGGRETQYF

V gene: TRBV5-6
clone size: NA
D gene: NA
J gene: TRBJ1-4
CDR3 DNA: TGTGCCAGCAGCTTGATTGGGGGTTCGGCTGAAAAACTGTTTTTT
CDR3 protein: CASSLIGGSAEKLFF

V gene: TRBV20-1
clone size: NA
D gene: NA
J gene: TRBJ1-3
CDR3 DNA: TGCAGTGCCCCTCTAACCAGGGCCCACTCTGGAAACACCATATATTTT
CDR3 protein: CSAPLTRAHSGNTIYF

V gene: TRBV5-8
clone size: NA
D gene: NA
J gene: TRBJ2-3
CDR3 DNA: TGTGCCAGCAGCTTAGGTTGGGGGAACACAGATACGCAGTATTTT
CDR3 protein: CASSLGWGNTDTQYF

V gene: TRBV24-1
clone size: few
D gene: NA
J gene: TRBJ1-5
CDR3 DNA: TGTGCCACCAGGAACCGAAGGACTTTGAGCAATCAGCCCCAGCATTTT
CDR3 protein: CATRNRRTLSNQPQHF

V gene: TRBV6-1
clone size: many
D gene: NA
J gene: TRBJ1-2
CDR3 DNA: TGTGCCAGCAGCCCCGGTGCAGGGGAACCTAACTATGGCTACACCTTC
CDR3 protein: CASSPGAGEPNYGYTF

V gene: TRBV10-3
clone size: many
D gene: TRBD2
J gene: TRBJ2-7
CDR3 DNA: TGTGCCATCAGTGACTTAGCGGGAGGCTACGAGCAGTACTTC
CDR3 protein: CAISDLAGGYEQYF

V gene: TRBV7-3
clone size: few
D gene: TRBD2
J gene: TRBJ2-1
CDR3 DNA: TGTGCCAGCAGCACCTTAGCGGGAGGGCCTGTCTTTGAGCAGTTCTTC
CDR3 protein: CASSTLAGGPVFEQFF

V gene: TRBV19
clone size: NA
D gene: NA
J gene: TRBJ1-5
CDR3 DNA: TGTGCCAGTAGTAGAGGCAGGGGCCTAAATCAGCCCCAGCATTTT
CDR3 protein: CASSRGRGLNQPQHF

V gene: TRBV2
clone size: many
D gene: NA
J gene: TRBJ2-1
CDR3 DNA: TGTGCCAGCAGTGACCAAGATGAGCAGTTCTTC
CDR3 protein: CASSDQDEQFF

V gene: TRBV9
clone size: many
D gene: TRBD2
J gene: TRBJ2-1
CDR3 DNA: TGTGCCAGCAGCGCGGAGGGGACTAAGGGCGATGAGCAGTTCTTC
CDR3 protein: CASSAEGTKGDEQFF

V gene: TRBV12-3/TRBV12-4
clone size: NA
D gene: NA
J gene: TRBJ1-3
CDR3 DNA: TGTGCCAGCAGTCTGCGGGGACCCTCTGGAAACACCATATATTTT
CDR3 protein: CASSLRGPSGNTIYF

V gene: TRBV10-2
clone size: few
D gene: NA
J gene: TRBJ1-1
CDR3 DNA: TGCGCCAGCAGTGGCGAGGACACTGAAGCTTTCTTT
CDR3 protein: CASSGEDTEAFF